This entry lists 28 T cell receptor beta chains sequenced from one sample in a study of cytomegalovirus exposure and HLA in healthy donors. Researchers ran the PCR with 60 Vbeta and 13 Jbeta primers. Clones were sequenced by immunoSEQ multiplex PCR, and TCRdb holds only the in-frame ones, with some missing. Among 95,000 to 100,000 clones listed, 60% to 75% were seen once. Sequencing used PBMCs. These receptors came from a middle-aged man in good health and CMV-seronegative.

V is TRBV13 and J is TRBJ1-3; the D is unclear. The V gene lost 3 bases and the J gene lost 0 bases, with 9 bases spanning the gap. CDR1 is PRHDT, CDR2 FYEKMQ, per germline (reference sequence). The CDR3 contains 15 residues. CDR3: CASSFGGSSGNTIYF. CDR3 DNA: TGTGCCAGCAGCTTCGGCGGCAGCTCTGGAAACACCATATATTTT.

CDR3 residues: CASSLYGQGLNSPLHF. The CDR3 DNA reads as TGTGCCAGCAGCCTTTACGGGCAGGGCCTTAATTCACCCCTCCACTTT. The chain carries TRBV28 and TRBJ1-6, with TRBD1 as a possible D gene (5 bases). This CDR3 region has 16 residues. Trimming stripped 6 bases from V and 6 bases from J, with 18 bases between. CDR1 is MDHEN, CDR2 SYDVKM, per germline.

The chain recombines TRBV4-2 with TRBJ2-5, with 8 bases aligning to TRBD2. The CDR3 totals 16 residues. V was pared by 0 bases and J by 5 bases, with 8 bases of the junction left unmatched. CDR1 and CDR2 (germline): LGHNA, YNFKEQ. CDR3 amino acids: CASSQEGSGMGETQYF. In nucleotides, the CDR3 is TGTGCCAGCAGCCAAGAAGGTAGCGGGATGGGGGAGACCCAGTACTTC.

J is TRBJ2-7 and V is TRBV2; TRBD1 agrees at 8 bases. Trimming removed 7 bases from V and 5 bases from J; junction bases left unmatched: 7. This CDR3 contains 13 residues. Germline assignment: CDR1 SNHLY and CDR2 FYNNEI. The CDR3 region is CASNGQGVNEQYF. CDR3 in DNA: TGTGCCAGCAATGGACAGGGAGTGAACGAGCAGTACTTC. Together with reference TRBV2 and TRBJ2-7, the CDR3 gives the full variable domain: EPEVTQTPSHQVTQMGQEVILRCVPISNHLYFYWYRQILGQKVEFLVSFYNNEISEKSEIFDDQFSVERPDGSNFTLKIRSTKLEDSAMYFCASNGQGVNEQYFGPGTRLTVT.

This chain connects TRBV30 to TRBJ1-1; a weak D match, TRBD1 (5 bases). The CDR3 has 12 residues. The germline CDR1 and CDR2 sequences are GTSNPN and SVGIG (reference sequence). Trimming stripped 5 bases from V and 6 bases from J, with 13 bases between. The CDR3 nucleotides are TGTGCCTGGGCTCAGACAGTCCCTGAAGCTTTCTTT. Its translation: CAWAQTVPEAFF.

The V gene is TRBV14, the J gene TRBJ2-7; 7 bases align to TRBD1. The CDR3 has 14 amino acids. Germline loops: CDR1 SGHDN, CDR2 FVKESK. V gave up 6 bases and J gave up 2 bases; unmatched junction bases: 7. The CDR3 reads CASRPTGAAYEQYF. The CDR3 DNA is TGTGCCAGCAGACCAACAGGGGCCGCCTACGAGCAGTACTTC.

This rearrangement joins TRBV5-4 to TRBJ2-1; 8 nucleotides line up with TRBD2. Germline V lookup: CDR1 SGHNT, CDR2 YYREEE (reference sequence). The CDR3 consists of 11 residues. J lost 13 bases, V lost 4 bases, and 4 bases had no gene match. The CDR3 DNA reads TGTGCCAGCAGCCCCGGGGGGGAACAGTTCTTC. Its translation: CASSPGGEQFF.

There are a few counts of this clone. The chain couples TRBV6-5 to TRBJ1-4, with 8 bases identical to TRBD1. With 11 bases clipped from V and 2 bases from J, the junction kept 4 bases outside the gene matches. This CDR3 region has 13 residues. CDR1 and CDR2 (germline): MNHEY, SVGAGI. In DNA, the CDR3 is TGTGCCGGCCAGGGGGCTACTAATGAAAAACTGTTTTTT. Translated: CAGQGATNEKLFF.

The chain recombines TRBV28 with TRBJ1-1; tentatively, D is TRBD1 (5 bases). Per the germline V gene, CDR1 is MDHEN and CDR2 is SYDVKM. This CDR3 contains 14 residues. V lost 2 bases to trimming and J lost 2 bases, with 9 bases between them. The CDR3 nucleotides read TGTGCCAGCAGTTTAGTGACAGATAACACTGAAGCTTTCTTT. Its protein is CASSLVTDNTEAFF.

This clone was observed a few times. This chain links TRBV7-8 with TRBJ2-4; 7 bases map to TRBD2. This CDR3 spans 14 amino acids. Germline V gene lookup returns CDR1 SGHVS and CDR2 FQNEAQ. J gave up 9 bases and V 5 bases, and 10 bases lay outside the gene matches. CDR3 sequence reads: CASSARSGGGIQYF. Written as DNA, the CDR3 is TGTGCCAGCAGCGCGAGATCTGGGGGGGGCATTCAGTACTTC.

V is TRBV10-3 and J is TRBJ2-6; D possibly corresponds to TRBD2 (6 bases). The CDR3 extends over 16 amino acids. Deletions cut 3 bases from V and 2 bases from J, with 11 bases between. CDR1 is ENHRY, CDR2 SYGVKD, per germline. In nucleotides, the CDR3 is TGTGCCATCAGTGAAGAGGGACTGACTGGGGCCAACGTCCTGACTTTC. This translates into CAISEEGLTGANVLTF.

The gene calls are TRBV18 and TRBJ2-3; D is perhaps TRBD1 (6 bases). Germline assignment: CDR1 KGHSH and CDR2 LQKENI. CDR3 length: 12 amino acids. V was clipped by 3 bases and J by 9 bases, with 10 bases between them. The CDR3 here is CASSPDSGTQYF. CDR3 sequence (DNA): TGTGCCAGCTCACCGGACAGTGGGACGCAGTATTTT. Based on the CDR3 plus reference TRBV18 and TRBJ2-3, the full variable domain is NAGVMQNPRHLVRRRGQEARLRCSPMKGHSHVYWYRQLPEEGLKFMVYLQKENIIDESGMPKERFSAEFPKEGPSILRIQQVVRGDSAAYFCASSPDSGTQYFGPGTRLTVL.

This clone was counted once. In nucleotides, the CDR3 is TGTGCCAGCAGTTCGGGCAGGGGTGTTACGACTGAAGCTTTCTTT. Translation: CASSSGRGVTTEAFF. V gene TRBV28 combines with J gene TRBJ1-1; the D gene is possibly TRBD1 (6 bases). Germline V gives CDR1 MDHEN, CDR2 SYDVKM. Trimming shortened V by 4 bases and J by 5 bases, and 17 bases separated the two germline ends. This CDR3 is built from 15 residues.

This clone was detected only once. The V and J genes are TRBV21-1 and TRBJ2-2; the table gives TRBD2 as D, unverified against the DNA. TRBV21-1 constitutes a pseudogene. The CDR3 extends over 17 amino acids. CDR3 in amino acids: CASSKGMRREGPGELFF. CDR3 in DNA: TGTGCCAGCAGCAAAGGAATGAGGCGGGAGGGCCCCGGGGAGCTGTTTTTT.

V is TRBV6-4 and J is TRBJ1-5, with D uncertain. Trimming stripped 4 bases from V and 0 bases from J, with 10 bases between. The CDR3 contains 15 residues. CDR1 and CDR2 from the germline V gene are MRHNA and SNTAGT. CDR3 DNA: TGTGCCAGCAGTGTAAACTCCGGTAGCAATCAGCCCCAGCATTTT. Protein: CASSVNSGSNQPQHF.

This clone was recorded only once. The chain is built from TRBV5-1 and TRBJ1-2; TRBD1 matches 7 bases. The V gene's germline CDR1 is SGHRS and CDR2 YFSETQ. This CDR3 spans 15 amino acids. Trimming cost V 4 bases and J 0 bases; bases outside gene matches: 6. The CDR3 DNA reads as TGCGCCAGCAGCCGGGACAGCCCAGCTAACTATGGCTACACCTTC. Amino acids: CASSRDSPANYGYTF.

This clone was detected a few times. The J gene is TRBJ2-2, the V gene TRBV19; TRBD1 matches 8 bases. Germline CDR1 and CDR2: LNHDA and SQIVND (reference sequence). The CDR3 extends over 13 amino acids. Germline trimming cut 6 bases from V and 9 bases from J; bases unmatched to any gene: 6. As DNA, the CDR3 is TGTGCCAGTAGGAGCGACAGGGGACGGGAGCTGTTTTTT. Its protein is CASRSDRGRELFF. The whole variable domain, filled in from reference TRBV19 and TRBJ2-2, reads DGGITQSPKYLFRKEGQNVTLSCEQNLNHDAMYWYRQDPGQGLRLIYYSQIVNDFQKGDIAEGYSVSREKKESFPLTVTSAQKNPTAFYLCASRSDRGRELFFGEGSRLTVL.

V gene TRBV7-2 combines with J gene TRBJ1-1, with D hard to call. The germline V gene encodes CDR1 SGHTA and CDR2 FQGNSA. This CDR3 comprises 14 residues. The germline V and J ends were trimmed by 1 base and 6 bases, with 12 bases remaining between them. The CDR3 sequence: CASSLVAGSAEAFF. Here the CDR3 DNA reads TGTGCCAGCAGCTTAGTAGCTGGATCCGCTGAAGCTTTCTTT.

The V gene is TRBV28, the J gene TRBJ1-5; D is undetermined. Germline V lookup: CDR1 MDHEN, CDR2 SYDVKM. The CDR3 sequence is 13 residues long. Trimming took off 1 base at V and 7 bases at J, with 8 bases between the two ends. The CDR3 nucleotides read TGTGCCAGCAGTTTATCGGGTCAACAGCCCCAGCATTTT. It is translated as CASSLSGQQPQHF.

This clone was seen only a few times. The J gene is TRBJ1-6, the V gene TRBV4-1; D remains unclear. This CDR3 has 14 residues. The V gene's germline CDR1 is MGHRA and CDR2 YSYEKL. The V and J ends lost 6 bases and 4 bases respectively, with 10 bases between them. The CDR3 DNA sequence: TGCGCCAGCAGGGTTGACGGGTATAATTCACCCCTCCACTTT. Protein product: CASRVDGYNSPLHF.

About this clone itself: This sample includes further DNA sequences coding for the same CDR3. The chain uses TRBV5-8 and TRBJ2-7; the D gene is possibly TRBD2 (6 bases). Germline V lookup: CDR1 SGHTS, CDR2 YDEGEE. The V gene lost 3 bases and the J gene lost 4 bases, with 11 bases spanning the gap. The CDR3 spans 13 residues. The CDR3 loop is CASSSGTLYEQYF. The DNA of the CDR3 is TGTGCCAGCAGCTCCGGGACTCTATACGAGCAGTACTTC.

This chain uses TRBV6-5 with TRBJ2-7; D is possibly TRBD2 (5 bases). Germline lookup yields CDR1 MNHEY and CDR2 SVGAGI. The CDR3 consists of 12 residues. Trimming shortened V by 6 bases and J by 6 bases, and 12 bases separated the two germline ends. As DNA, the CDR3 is TGTGCCAGCAGGGACTCCGTGGGCGAGCAGTACTTC. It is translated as CASRDSVGEQYF.

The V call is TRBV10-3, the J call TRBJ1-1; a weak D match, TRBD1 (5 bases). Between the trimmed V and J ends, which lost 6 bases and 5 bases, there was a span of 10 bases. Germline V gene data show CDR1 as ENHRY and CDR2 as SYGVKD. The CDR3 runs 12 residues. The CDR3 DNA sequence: TGTGCCATCAGAGCAACAGGAACTGAAGCTTTCTTT. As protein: CAIRATGTEAFF.

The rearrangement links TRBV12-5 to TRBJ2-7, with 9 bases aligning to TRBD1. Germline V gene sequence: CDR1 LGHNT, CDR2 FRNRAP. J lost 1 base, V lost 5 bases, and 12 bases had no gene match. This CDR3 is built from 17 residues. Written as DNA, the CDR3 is TGTGCTAGTGGTCCAGATCAATCCGGGACAGGGTCCTACGAGCAGTACTTC. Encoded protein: CASGPDQSGTGSYEQYF.

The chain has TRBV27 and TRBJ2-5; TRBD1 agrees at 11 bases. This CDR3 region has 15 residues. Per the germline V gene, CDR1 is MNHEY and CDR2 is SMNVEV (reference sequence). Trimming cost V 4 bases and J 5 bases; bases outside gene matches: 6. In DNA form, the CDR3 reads TGTGCCAGCAGTTGGACAGGGGGCCCAGGGGAGACCCAGTACTTC. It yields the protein CASSWTGGPGETQYF.

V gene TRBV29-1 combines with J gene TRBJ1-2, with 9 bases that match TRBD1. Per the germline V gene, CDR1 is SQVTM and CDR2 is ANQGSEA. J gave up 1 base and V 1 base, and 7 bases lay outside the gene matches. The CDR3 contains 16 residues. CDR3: CSVEGWGTGLNYGYTF. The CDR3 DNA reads TGCAGCGTTGAAGGTTGGGGGACAGGGCTTAACTATGGCTACACCTTC.

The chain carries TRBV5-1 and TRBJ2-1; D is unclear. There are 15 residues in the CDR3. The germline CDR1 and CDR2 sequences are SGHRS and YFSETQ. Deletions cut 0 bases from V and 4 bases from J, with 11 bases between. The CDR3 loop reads CASSLELVSYNEQFF. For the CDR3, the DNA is TGCGCCAGCAGCTTGGAGCTAGTTTCTTACAATGAGCAGTTCTTC. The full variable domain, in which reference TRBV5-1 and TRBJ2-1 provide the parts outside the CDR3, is KAGVTQTPRYLIKTRGQQVTLSCSPISGHRSVSWYQQTPGQGLQFLFEYFSETQRNKGNFPGRFSGRQFSNSRSEMNVSTLELGDSALYLCASSLELVSYNEQFFGPGTRLTVL.

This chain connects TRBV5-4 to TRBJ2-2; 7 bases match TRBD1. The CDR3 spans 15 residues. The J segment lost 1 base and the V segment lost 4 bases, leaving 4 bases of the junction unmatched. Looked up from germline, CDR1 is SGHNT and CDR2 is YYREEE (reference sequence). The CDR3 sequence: CASSLRQGNTGELFF. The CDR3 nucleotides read TGTGCCAGCAGCCTGAGACAGGGGAACACCGGGGAGCTGTTTTTT.